The subject of this entry is one TCR beta chain. Its target is not known. This sample was included in a study of cytomegalovirus exposure and HLA in healthy donors. Study at large: Earlier, 95 million to 140 million unique TCR beta sequences were recovered from some 200 million T cells by an analysis. Regarding the study as a whole: Earlier findings revealed that most TCR beta V segments proved productive either about 90% or about 30% of the time.

Researchers ran the PCR with 60 Vbeta and 13 Jbeta primers. Produced via immunoSEQ multiplex PCR; TCRdb's table is partial and in-frame only. Of some 190,000 clones listed, approximately 75% are singletons. Losses at the gene ends were 3 bases for V and 3 bases for J; bases not matched to a gene: 6. The CDR3 spans 15 residues. Per germline, CDR1 SGHTA and CDR2 FQGNSA. Sequenced sample: PBMCs. The source is a man aged 25 to 45 in good health and CMV-seropositive. V usage is TRBV7-2 and J usage is TRBJ2-5, with 8 bases that match TRBD2. CDR3 in amino acids: CASSFAAGGKETQYF. The CDR3 bases are TGTGCCAGCAGCTTCGCCGCGGGGGGCAAAGAGACCCAGTACTTC.